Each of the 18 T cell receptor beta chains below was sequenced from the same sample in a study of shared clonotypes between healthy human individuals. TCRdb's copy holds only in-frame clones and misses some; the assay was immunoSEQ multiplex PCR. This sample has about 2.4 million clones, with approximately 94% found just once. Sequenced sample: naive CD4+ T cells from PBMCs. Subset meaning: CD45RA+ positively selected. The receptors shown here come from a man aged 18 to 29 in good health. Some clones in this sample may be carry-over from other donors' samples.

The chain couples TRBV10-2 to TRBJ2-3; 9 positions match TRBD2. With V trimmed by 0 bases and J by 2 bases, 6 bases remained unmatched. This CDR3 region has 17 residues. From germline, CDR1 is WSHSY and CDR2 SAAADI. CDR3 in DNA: TGCGCCAGCAGTGAGTCGCCTAGCGGGATCAACACAGATACGCAGTATTTT. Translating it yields CASSESPSGINTDTQYF.

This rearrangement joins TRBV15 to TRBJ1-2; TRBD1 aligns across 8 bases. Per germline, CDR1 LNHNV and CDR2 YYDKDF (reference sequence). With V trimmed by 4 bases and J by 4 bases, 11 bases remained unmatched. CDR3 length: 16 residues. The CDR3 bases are TGTGCCACCAGCAAAAGGGGGGACAGGCTTCCCTATGGCTACACCTTC. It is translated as CATSKRGDRLPYGYTF.

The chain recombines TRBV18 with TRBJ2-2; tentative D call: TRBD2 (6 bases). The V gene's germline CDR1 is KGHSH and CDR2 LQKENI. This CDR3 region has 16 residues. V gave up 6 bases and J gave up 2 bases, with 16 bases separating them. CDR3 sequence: CASSPSSGLNTGELFF. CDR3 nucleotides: TGTGCCAGCTCGCCCTCAAGCGGGCTAAACACCGGGGAGCTGTTTTTT.

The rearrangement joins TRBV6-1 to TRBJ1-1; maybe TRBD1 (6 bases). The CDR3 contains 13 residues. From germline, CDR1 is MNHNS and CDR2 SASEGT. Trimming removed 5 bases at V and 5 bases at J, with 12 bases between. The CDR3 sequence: CASSFNRGTEAFF. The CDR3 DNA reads TGTGCCAGCAGTTTTAATAGGGGGACTGAAGCTTTCTTT.

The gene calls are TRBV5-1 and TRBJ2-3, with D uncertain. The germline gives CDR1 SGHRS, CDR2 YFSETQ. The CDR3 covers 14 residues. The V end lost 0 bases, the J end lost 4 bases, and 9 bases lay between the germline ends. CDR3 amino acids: CASSLVPSADTQYF. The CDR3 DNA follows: TGCGCCAGCAGCTTGGTGCCCAGTGCAGATACGCAGTATTTT.

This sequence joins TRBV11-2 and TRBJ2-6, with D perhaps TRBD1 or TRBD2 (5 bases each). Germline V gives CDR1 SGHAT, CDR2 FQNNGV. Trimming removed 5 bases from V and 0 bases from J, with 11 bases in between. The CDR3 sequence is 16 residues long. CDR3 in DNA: TGTGCCAGCAGCAAAGAGGGGAACTCTGGGGCCAACGTCCTGACTTTC. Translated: CASSKEGNSGANVLTF.

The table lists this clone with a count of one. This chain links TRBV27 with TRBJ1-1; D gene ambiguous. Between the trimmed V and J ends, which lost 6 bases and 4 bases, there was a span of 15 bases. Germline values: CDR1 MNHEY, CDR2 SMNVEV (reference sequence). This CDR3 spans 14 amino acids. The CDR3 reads CASRLDEYGTEAFF. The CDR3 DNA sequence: TGTGCCAGCAGGCTGGACGAATACGGCACTGAAGCTTTCTTT.

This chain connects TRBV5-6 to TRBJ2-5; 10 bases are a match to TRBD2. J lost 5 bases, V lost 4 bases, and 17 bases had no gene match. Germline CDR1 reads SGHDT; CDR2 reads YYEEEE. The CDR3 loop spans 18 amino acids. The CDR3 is CASSVFGLAETWGETQYF. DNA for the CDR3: TGTGCCAGCAGCGTATTCGGACTAGCGGAAACCTGGGGGGAGACCCAGTACTTC.

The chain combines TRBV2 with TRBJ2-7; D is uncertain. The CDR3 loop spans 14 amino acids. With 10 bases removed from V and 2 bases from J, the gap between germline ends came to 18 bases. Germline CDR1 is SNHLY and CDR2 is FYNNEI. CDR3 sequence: CATRLGQLPYEQYF. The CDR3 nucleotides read TGTGCCACCCGCCTAGGGCAGTTGCCCTACGAGCAGTACTTC.

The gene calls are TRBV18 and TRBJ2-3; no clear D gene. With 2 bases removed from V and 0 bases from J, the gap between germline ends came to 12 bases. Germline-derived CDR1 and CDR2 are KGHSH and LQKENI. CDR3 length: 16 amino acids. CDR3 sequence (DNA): TGTGCCAGCTCACCAGTAGAGACCACCAGCACAGATACGCAGTATTTT. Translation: CASSPVETTSTDTQYF. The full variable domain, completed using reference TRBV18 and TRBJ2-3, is NAGVMQNPRHLVRRRGQEARLRCSPMKGHSHVYWYRQLPEEGLKFMVYLQKENIIDESGMPKERFSAEFPKEGPSILRIQQVVRGDSAAYFCASSPVETTSTDTQYFGPGTRLTVL.

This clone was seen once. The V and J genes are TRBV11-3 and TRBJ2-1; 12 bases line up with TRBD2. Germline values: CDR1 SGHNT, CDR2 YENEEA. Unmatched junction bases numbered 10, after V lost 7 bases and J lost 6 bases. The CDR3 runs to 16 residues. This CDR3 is CASTSLAGGQCNEQFF. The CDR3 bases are TGTGCCAGCACCAGTCTAGCGGGAGGGCAGTGCAATGAGCAGTTCTTC. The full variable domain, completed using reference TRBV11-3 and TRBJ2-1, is EAGVVQSPRYKIIEKKQPVAFWCNPISGHNTLYWYLQNLGQGPELLIRYENEEAVDDSQLPKDRFSAERLKGVDSTLKIQPAELGDSAVYLCASTSLAGGQCNEQFFGPGTRLTVL.

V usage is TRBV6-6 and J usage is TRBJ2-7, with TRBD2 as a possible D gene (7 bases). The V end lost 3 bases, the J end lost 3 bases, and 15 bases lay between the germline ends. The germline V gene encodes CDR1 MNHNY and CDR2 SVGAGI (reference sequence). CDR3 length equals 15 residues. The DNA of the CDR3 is TGTGCCAGCAGTTATGGGGGGGGCAGATACTACGAGCAGTACTTC. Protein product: CASSYGGGRYYEQYF.

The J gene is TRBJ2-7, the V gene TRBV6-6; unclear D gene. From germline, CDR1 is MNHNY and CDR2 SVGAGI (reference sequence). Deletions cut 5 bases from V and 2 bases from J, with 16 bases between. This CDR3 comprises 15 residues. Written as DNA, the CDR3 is TGTGCCAGCAGTAGGAGCCGGGTTTCTCCCTACGAGCAGTACTTC. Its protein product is CASSRSRVSPYEQYF.

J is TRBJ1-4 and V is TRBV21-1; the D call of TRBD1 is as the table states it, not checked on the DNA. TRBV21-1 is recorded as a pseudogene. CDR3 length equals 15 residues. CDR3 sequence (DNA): TGTGCCAGCAGCGCCGGAAGGGGTTGTGAAGAAAAACTGTTTTTT. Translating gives CASSAGRGCEEKLFF.

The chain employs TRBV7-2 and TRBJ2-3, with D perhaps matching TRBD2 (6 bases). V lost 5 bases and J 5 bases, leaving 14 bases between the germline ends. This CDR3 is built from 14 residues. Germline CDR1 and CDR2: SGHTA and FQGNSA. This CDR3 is CASSVTSGRDTQYF. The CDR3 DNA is TGTGCCAGCAGCGTGACTAGTGGCCGAGATACGCAGTATTTT.

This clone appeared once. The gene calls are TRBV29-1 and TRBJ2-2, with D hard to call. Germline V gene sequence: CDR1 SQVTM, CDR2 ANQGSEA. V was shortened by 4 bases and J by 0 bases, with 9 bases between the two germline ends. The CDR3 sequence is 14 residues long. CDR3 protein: CSVGSYANTGELFF. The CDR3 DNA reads TGCAGCGTTGGGTCCTACGCGAACACCGGGGAGCTGTTTTTT.

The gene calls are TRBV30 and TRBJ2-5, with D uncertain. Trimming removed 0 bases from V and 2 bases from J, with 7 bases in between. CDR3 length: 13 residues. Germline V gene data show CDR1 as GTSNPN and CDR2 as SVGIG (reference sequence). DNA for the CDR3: TGTGCCTGGAGTGTAGGCAGGCAAGAGACCCAGTACTTC. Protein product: CAWSVGRQETQYF.

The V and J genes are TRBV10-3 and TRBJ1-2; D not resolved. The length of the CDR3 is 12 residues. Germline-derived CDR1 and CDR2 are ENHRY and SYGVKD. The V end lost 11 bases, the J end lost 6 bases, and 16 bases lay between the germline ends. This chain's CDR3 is CALARGGNGYTF. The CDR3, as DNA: TGTGCCCTCGCCCGAGGCGGCAATGGCTACACCTTC.